Listed below are T cell receptor beta chains from one sample, sequenced in a study of blood T cell repertoires in COVID-19. The method was immunoSEQ multiplex PCR; TCRdb's version includes in-frame clones alone and lacks a portion of them. The sample includes about 50,000 clones, 85% of them seen just once. What was sequenced was peripheral blood. All receptors come from a man aged 55-75 years with acute or convalescent COVID-19. CDR3s leave out the opening cysteine and the closing phenylalanine or tryptophan.

cdr3_aa v_call
ATGLAGDSETQY TRBV10-3
ASSIGQGGWGETQY TRBV19
ASSAQGGNTIY TRBV5-1
ASSEGQNYGYT TRBV3-1/TRBV3-2
ASRSSWTEAF TRBV28
ASRLGGELF TRBV28
ASTGGVYRTEAF TRBV19
ASSSGTVNYGYT TRBV28
ASSPGSRGEGYT TRBV6-4
AYGVTGRGGYT TRBV30
ASSLAAFQAEAF TRBV5-5
ASSRQGAGEQY TRBV6-5
ASSLVPQGVQDTQY TRBV5-1
ASSPRQGRDSYEQY TRBV7-9
AWSVLADSYEQY TRBV30
ASSDRAGGYT TRBV2
ASSWARNQPQH TRBV19
ASSPRERGPQH TRBV3-1/TRBV3-2
ASSQVRGRAATGELF TRBV9
ASSAGTLNTDTQY TRBV10-2
ASSQKGRTEAF TRBV3-1/TRBV3-2
ASSRGLAGASTDTQY TRBV3-1/TRBV3-2
AISETRGTEQF TRBV10-3
ASRSGQVANEQF TRBV27
ASSLSGTGELF TRBV11-3
ASSVDRGRDTQY TRBV9
AWSEGPSEQY TRBV30
ASSLIAGLKETQY TRBV28
ASSVDNSGNTIY TRBV9
ASSLDSSSGNTIY TRBV13
ASSSWRGSGANVLT TRBV7-9
ASSLQGYEQY TRBV5-1
ASSQALAGEDTQY TRBV4-2
ASSLAGTETQY TRBV5-4
ASSPEGTSVETQY TRBV4-1
AISNTGDNQPQH TRBV10-3
ASSVLAGGADTQY TRBV9
ASSLRSGRGETQY TRBV5-1
ASSLGFRYEQF TRBV7-3
ASSLRQAAAGNTIY TRBV5-1
SAEPGTAYEQY TRBV29-1
ASSLAGRGVGGNQPQH TRBV7-9